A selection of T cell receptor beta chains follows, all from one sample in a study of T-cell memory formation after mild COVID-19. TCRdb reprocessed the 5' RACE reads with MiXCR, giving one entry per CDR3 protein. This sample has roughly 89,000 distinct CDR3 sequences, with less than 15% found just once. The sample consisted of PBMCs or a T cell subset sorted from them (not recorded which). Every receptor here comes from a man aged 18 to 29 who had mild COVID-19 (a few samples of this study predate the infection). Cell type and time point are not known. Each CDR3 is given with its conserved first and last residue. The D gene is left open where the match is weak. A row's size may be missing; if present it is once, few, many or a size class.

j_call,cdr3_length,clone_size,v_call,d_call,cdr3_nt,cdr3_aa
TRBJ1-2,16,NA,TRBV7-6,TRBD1,TGTGCCAGCAGCACCCAGACAGGGGGCGCCGGCTATGGCTACACCTTC,CASSTQTGGAGYGYTF
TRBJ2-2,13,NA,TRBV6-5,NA,TGTGCCAGCAGTTACACAAAAACCGGGGAGCTGTTTTTT,CASSYTKTGELFF
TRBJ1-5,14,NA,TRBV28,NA,TGTGCCAGCAGTTTCAGGGTTGGCAATCAGCCCCAGCATTTT,CASSFRVGNQPQHF
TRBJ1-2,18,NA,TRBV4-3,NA,TGCGCCAGCAGCCAAGGGGGCCTTGACAGGCCCCTCCCGTATGGCTACACCTTC,CASSQGGLDRPLPYGYTF
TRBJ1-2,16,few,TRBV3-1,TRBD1,TGTGCCAGCAGCCGAGGGACAGGGGCATTTAACTATGGCTACACCTTC,CASSRGTGAFNYGYTF
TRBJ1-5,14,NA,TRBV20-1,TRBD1,TGCAGTGCTAGAGAACAGGGGGCTGCTCAGCCCCAGCATTTT,CSAREQGAAQPQHF
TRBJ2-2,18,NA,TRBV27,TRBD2,TGTGCCAGCAGCAACCTGCCGGAGACTAGCGGTTGGACCGGGGAGCTGTTTTTT,CASSNLPETSGWTGELFF
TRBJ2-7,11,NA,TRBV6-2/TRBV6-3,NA,TGTGCCAGCAGTATAACCTACGAGCAGTACTTC,CASSITYEQYF
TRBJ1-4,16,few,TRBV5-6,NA,TGTGCCAGCAGCTTGAAGCCAGGGGAAGCGGAGGAAAAACTGTTTTTT,CASSLKPGEAEEKLFF
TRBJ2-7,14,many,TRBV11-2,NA,TGTGCCAGCAGCTTCCCGGTGAGCTCCTACGAGCAGTACTTC,CASSFPVSSYEQYF
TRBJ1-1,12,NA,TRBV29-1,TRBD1,TGCAGCGCTGTGACAGGGCACACTGAAGCTTTCTTT,CSAVTGHTEAFF
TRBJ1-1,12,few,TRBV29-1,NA,TGCAGCGTTGAGGAAATGAACACTGAAGCTTTCTTT,CSVEEMNTEAFF
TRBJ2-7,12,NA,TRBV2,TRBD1,TGTGCCGGTACAGGGGCCGCCTACGAGCAGTACTTC,CAGTGAAYEQYF
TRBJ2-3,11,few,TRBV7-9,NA,TGTGCCAGCTCCCGAGAAGATACGCAGTATTTT,CASSREDTQYF
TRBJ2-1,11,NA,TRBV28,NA,TGTGCCAGCCAAGCCAATAATGAGCAGTTCTTC,CASQANNEQFF
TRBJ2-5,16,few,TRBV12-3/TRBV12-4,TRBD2,TGTGCCAGCAGGGAGACTAGCGGGGCGTACCAAGAGACCCAGTACTTC,CASRETSGAYQETQYF
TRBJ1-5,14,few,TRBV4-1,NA,TGCGCCAGCAGCCCTGGGCCGAGCAATCAGCCCCAGCATTTT,CASSPGPSNQPQHF
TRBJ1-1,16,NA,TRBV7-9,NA,TGTGCCAGCAGCCCCCAAGGAAAGGGTTGGAACACTGAAGCTTTCTTT,CASSPQGKGWNTEAFF
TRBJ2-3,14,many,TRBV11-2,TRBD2,TGTGCCAGCAGCTTAAGCGGGGGGGCAGATACGCAGTATTTT,CASSLSGGADTQYF
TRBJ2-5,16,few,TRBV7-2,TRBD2,TGTGCCAGCAGGCCGACTAGCGGGGGGATCCAAGAGACCCAGTACTTC,CASRPTSGGIQETQYF
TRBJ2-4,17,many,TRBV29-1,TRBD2,TGCAGCGTCGCCGGGACTAGCGGGGGGGCCGCCAAAAACATTCAGTACTTC,CSVAGTSGGAAKNIQYF
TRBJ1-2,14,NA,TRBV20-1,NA,TGCAGTGCTAGATCCGCCGGGACTGCGGGTGGCTACACCTTC,CSARSAGTAGGYTF
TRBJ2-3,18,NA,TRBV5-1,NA,TGCGCCAGCAGCTCAAAACCGACAGGGAGGCTCGACACAGATACGCAGTATTTT,CASSSKPTGRLDTDTQYF
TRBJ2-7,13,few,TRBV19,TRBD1,TGTGCCAGTAGGAGGGACAGGGGACACGAGCAGTACTTC,CASRRDRGHEQYF
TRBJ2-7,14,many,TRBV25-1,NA,TGTGCCAGCAGTGAAGGGGGGTTCTCCTACGAGCAGTACTTC,CASSEGGFSYEQYF
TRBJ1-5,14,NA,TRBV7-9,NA,TGTGCCAGCAGGGCCGAGGGGAACAATCAGCCCCAGCATTTT,CASRAEGNNQPQHF